This T cell receptor beta chain came from a study of blood T cell repertoires in COVID-19. The CDR3 spans 14 residues. V shed 3 bases and J shed 8 bases, with 16 bases lying between them. Germline V gene data show CDR1 as ENHRY and CDR2 as SYGVKD. TCRdb's table, derived via immunoSEQ multiplex PCR, lists solely in-frame clones and lacks some. The sample shows tens of thousands of clones, roughly nine tenths of them seen only once. The receptor was isolated from a human donor in a cohort sampled during active COVID-19. Material: peripheral blood. V and J are TRBV10-3 and TRBJ1-2; D perhaps matches TRBD1 (6 bases). CDR3 protein: CAISDFEGGRGYTF. The CDR3 coding sequence is TGTGCCATCAGTGATTTTGAAGGGGGTCGGGGCTACACCTTC.